This TCR beta chain came from a study of cytomegalovirus exposure and HLA in healthy donors. General study results and limits: The study recorded about 160 TCR beta chains that were cytomegalovirus-associated.

On this clone itself: Its target is unknown.

The primer mix had 60 Vbeta and 13 Jbeta primers. The table came from immunoSEQ multiplex PCR; TCRdb's copy has only in-frame clones and leaves some out. Altogether 130,000 to 150,000 clones are present, 60% to 80% being singletons, with the ten largest covering more than 0.95%. V lost 6 bases, J lost 2 bases, and 4 bases stayed unmatched. Germline assignment: CDR1 LGHNT and CDR2 FRNRAP. CDR3 length equals 13 residues. The gene calls are TRBV12-5 and TRBJ2-7, with TRBD1 identical over 7 bases. The TCR sequence derives from a man between 18 and 29 years old in good health and CMV-seronegative. Source material: PBMCs. CDR3 coding DNA: TGTGCTAGTGGATCAGACAGGGCCTACGAGCAGTACTTC. Its protein product is CASGSDRAYEQYF. The complete variable domain, with remaining parts taken from reference TRBV12-5 and TRBJ2-7, reads DARVTQTPRHKVTEMGQEVTMRCQPILGHNTVFWYRQTMMQGLELLAYFRNRAPLDDSGMPKDRFSAEMPDATLATLKIQPSEPRDSAVYFCASGSDRAYEQYFGPGTRLTVT.